This record covers a single T cell receptor (beta chain). The V gene lost 6 bases and the J gene lost 9 bases, with 18 bases spanning the gap. Germline loops: CDR1 SGHTA, CDR2 FQGNSA. The CDR3 is 14 residues long. Via MiXCR, TCRdb re-called the RT-PCR reads, giving one row per CDR3 protein. The table has 150,000 to 200,000 distinct CDR3 sequences, approximately 12% seen once. These data are taken from a study of response to subunit inactivated influenza vaccine. This same sample was also taken into another study, of T cells expressing NK-cell markers. That study adds: Production of TCR beta cDNA relied on 5'RACE template switching with UMIs. HCMV seropositivity characterized seven of the eight sequenced donors, and seronegativity one. Several experiments added an anti-gamma-delta TCR antibody to sort only alpha-beta TCR T cells.

The TCR was taken from a man aged 50-59 years who received an inactivated influenza vaccine. Sample: CD8+ T cells sorted from PBMCs, taken 11 to 12 days after vaccination. This sequence joins TRBV7-2 and TRBJ2-1, with D possibly matching TRBD2 (6 bases). For the CDR3, the DNA is TGTGCCAGCAGGGGACGGGGGAACTCTGGTGAGCAGTTCTTC. It yields the protein CASRGRGNSGEQFF.